These T cell receptor beta chains were read from a single sample in a study of molecular identifiers for immune sequencing clone quantification. One entry per CDR3 protein, called by TCRdb with MiXCR from the PCR reads. The table records about 640,000 distinct CDR3 sequences, 15% to 20% of them present only once. The sequencing input was naive CD8+ T cells from blood, with Jurkat cell RNA spiked in. These receptors were taken from a human donor in good health. Some libraries in this study had Jurkat cell RNA spiked in. CDR3s include the opening cysteine and the closing phenylalanine or tryptophan. D genes are given only for firm matches. The listing skips clone size in some rows; elsewhere it reads once, few, many or a size class.

CDR3nt | CDR3aa | d_gene | j_gene | v_gene | abundance
TGCAGTGCTGTTCCCGGGACAGGTAATTGGGGTGCCGAGCAGTACTTC | CSAVPGTGNWGAEQYF | TRBD1 | TRBJ2-7 | TRBV20-1 | many
TGTGCCAGCAGTTTGGGACAGGAAAAGAGCTCCTATAATTCACCCCTCCACTTT | CASSLGQEKSSYNSPLHF | TRBD1 | TRBJ1-6 | TRBV12-3/TRBV12-4 | many
TGTGCCGGTCACCGGGACACTCTCACAGATACGCAGTATTTT | CAGHRDTLTDTQYF | NA | TRBJ2-3 | TRBV2 | many
TGTGCCAGCAGCGTAGGGGGGACAGCAGCTTCAGCGAACTATGGCTACACCTTC | CASSVGGTAASANYGYTF | TRBD1 | TRBJ1-2 | TRBV9 | NA
TGTGCCTGGAGCTCGGGACAGGGGACCTACAATGAGCAGTTCTTC | CAWSSGQGTYNEQFF | TRBD1 | TRBJ2-1 | TRBV30 | many
TGCGCCAGCAGCCAAGAACCATCAGTGTGGGATACGCAGTATTTT | CASSQEPSVWDTQYF | NA | TRBJ2-3 | TRBV4-1 | few
TGCGCCAGCAGCCAAGGGACAGGGGTGGGCACAGATACGCAGTATTTT | CASSQGTGVGTDTQYF | TRBD1 | TRBJ2-3 | TRBV4-3 | NA
TGTGCCATCAGTGAGTCATCCAGCGGGAGTCCCTACAATGAGCAGTTCTTC | CAISESSSGSPYNEQFF | TRBD2 | TRBJ2-1 | TRBV10-3 | few
TGTGCCAGCAGTAACGGACGGACCTACGAGCAGTACTTC | CASSNGRTYEQYF | NA | TRBJ2-7 | TRBV6-1 | many
TGTGCCAGCTCACCACGGGCAGGAGACACAGATACGCAGTATTTT | CASSPRAGDTDTQYF | NA | TRBJ2-3 | TRBV18 | few
TGTGCCAGCCGGTGGGGGACAGGGATCGGCACCGGGGAGCTGTTTTTT | CASRWGTGIGTGELFF | TRBD1 | TRBJ2-2 | TRBV27 | NA
TGTGCCAGCAGCCCAGTCTGGGACGGGAGCTCCTATAATTCACCCCTCCACTTT | CASSPVWDGSSYNSPLHF | NA | TRBJ1-6 | TRBV7-2 | many
TGCAGTGCTAGTGTTTCACTAGCGGGAGTTTTGGGTACGCAGTATTTT | CSASVSLAGVLGTQYF | TRBD2 | TRBJ2-3 | TRBV20-1 | many
TGTGCCAGCAGCTTAGGGGGGGGGACAGGGACGTCGAACGCTGAAGCTTTCTTT | CASSLGGGTGTSNAEAFF | TRBD1 | TRBJ1-1 | TRBV7-2 | NA
TGTGCCAGCAGCCCCCCCTCCCAAGAGACCCAGTACTTC | CASSPPSQETQYF | NA | TRBJ2-5 | TRBV13 | many
TGCAGTGCTCCCAGGGGAAGCACAGATACGCAGTATTTT | CSAPRGSTDTQYF | NA | TRBJ2-3 | TRBV20-1 | few
TGTGCCAGCAGCCCGGGGGACGGGGCATTTGGCTACACCTTC | CASSPGDGAFGYTF | NA | TRBJ1-2 | TRBV5-4 | few
TGTGCCAGTAGCTTTGGATCCGGGACATATTACGAGCAGTACTTC | CASSFGSGTYYEQYF | NA | TRBJ2-7 | TRBV19 | NA
TGTGCCAGCGTAGGACAGGGGGACACCGGGGAGCTGTTTTTT | CASVGQGDTGELFF | TRBD1 | TRBJ2-2 | TRBV28 | NA
TGTGCCAGCAGCCTAGCCGGGGCAGGGAATGGGGCCAACGTCCTGACTTTC | CASSLAGAGNGANVLTF | NA | TRBJ2-6 | TRBV11-2 | many
TGCGCCAGCAGCCAAGACAGGTTCTTAGAGACCCAGTACTTC | CASSQDRFLETQYF | NA | TRBJ2-5 | TRBV4-3 | many
TGTGCCAGCAGCGTAGACGGAGAAAGCACAGATACGCAGTATTTT | CASSVDGESTDTQYF | NA | TRBJ2-3 | TRBV9 | many
TGTGCCAGCAGCTTAGGCGGAGGACTAGCAGGGCACACCGGGGAGCCGTTTTTT | CASSLGGGLAGHTGEPFF | TRBD2 | TRBJ2-2 | TRBV5-5 | NA
TGCAGTGCTAAGATAAAGCCGTTGGGGACCGGGGAGCTGTTTTTT | CSAKIKPLGTGELFF | NA | TRBJ2-2 | TRBV20-1 | many
TGTGCCAGCAGCGTAGCCGGGACAGGGTTCGACGAGCAGTACTTC | CASSVAGTGFDEQYF | TRBD1 | TRBJ2-7 | TRBV9 | NA
TGTGCCAGCAGCTCCCGCACAGACGCGCGGGGGACAGATACGCAGTATTTT | CASSSRTDARGTDTQYF | TRBD2 | TRBJ2-3 | TRBV11-3 | NA
TGCGCCAGCAGCTTGGCAGGGGGAGAAACCTACGAGCAGTACTTC | CASSLAGGETYEQYF | TRBD1 | TRBJ2-7 | TRBV5-1 | many
TGCGCCAGCAGTGGTGCCGGGACATCAGGGAGCTACACCTTC | CASSGAGTSGSYTF | NA | TRBJ1-2 | TRBV10-2 | many
TGTGCCAGCAGCCAAGATGAACTGCAGTATAATTCACCCCTCCACTTT | CASSQDELQYNSPLHF | NA | TRBJ1-6 | TRBV4-2 | NA
TGTGCCAGCATCCCTCCGGGGGAAGAGACCCAGTACTTC | CASIPPGEETQYF | NA | TRBJ2-5 | TRBV7-9 | many
TGTGCCAGCAGTCCCGGGGCCGGGTACGAGCAGTACTTC | CASSPGAGYEQYF | NA | TRBJ2-7 | TRBV12-3/TRBV12-4 | many
TGCAGCGTTTGCCCCCGGTCTGGCGGGAGAGGCACAGATACGCAGTATTTT | CSVCPRSGGRGTDTQYF | TRBD2 | TRBJ2-3 | TRBV29-1 | many
TGTGCTAGTGGTTTGGTCGGCCAGTCCCCCTACGAGCAGTACTTC | CASGLVGQSPYEQYF | NA | TRBJ2-7 | TRBV12-5 | few
TGCGCCAGCAGTCATCCCCTGGACTTGACTGGCTACACCTTC | CASSHPLDLTGYTF | NA | TRBJ1-2 | TRBV4-1 | NA
TGTGCCAGCAGCTTAATGCTCAGAGAAGAGACCCAGTACTTC | CASSLMLREETQYF | NA | TRBJ2-5 | TRBV7-6 | many
TGTGCCAGTAGTATTTACAGGGGGCGCACAGATACGCAGTATTTT | CASSIYRGRTDTQYF | TRBD1 | TRBJ2-3 | TRBV19 | few
TGTGCCAGCAGTTCCCCGGGACTGATTGAAGCTTTCTTT | CASSSPGLIEAFF | NA | TRBJ1-1 | TRBV28 | many
TGCAGTGCTAGCGGCGATTTATATGGCTACACCTTC | CSASGDLYGYTF | NA | TRBJ1-2 | TRBV20-1 | many
TGCAGTGCTTCTCTCCTGGGACAGCACTACGAGCAGTACTTC | CSASLLGQHYEQYF | TRBD1 | TRBJ2-7 | TRBV20-1 | many
TGTGCCAGCAGGAGTCGGAGTCGAGAGACCCAGTACTTC | CASRSRSRETQYF | NA | TRBJ2-5 | TRBV6-5 | many
TGTGCCAGCAGAGCTAGCGGGGGCCCCGAGCAGTACTTC | CASRASGGPEQYF | TRBD2 | TRBJ2-7 | TRBV2 | many
TGTGCCAGCAGTGAATTAGGGGGCGCGCTCTACGAGCAGTACTTC | CASSELGGALYEQYF | TRBD1 | TRBJ2-7 | TRBV25-1 | many
TGTGCCAGCAGCTTAGAGGCCAGGGGAGATCAGCCCCAGCATTTT | CASSLEARGDQPQHF | NA | TRBJ1-5 | TRBV11-2 | few
TGTGCCAGCAAGTTTCAGCTAGCGGGAGTGGTTACGCAGTATTTT | CASKFQLAGVVTQYF | TRBD2 | TRBJ2-3 | TRBV28 | many
TGTGCCTGGAGTCAAGAATATAACTATGGCTACACCTTC | CAWSQEYNYGYTF | NA | TRBJ1-2 | TRBV30 | many
TGTGCCAGCAGCTTTGGCCGGACAGGGACCGAGCAGTACTTC | CASSFGRTGTEQYF | TRBD1 | TRBJ2-7 | TRBV7-6 | NA
TGTGCCAGCAGGCTGACAGGGGCCAATCAGCCCCAGCATTTT | CASRLTGANQPQHF | TRBD1 | TRBJ1-5 | TRBV27 | many
TGTGCCAGCAGTCCTGGGGACGTTAGTGGAAACACCATATATTTT | CASSPGDVSGNTIYF | NA | TRBJ1-3 | TRBV5-4 | few
TGTGCCAGCAGCTCCTCGGACCTGAATCAGCCCCAGCATTTT | CASSSSDLNQPQHF | NA | TRBJ1-5 | TRBV7-2 | many
TGTGCCAGCAGTGACCCGGGACACGGGGGCTACGAGCAGTACTTC | CASSDPGHGGYEQYF | NA | TRBJ2-7 | TRBV28 | many
TGCAGTGCTAGAGATCTCGCGGGAGGGGTTTACAATGAGCAGTTCTTC | CSARDLAGGVYNEQFF | TRBD2 | TRBJ2-1 | TRBV20-1 | NA
TGTGCCAGTAGTCCCAGGACTAGCGGGGGGGCCGGGACCCAGTACTTC | CASSPRTSGGAGTQYF | TRBD2 | TRBJ2-5 | TRBV19 | many
TGTGCCAGCAGCCACCCCCAGGGCGCTGGAAACACCATATATTTT | CASSHPQGAGNTIYF | NA | TRBJ1-3 | TRBV7-9 | few